This T cell receptor beta chain was obtained from a study of T-cell memory formation after mild COVID-19. cDNA libraries for TCR alpha and TCR beta, carrying sample barcodes and UMIs, came from 5'RACE with constant-segment primers. TCRdb reprocessed the 5' RACE reads via MiXCR and lists one record per CDR3 protein. Here the sample spans fewer than 350,000 distinct CDR3 sequences, approximately 15% being singletons. In its sample, this clonotype was seen many times. Its antigen is still unknown. Study-wide results and caveats: There was no confirmation that second-wave clones peaking on day 37 were SARS-CoV-2 specific. Mainly in CM and EM were contracting CD4+ clones; CD8+ were in EMRA. Detection of some responders pre-infection suggested pre-existing cross-reactive memory T cells participated.

Sample: PBMCs or a T cell subset sorted from them (not recorded which). This receptor was identified in a man in his late teens or twenties who had mild COVID-19 (a few samples of this study predate the infection). Cell type and time point are not known.

The CDR3 spells CASSLGDRARDEQFF. CDR3 nucleotides: TGCGCCAGCAGCTTGGGGGACAGGGCTCGGGATGAGCAGTTCTTC. The J gene is TRBJ2-1, the V gene TRBV5-1; TRBD1 aligns across 9 bases. With V trimmed by 0 bases and J by 8 bases, 6 bases remained unmatched. The CDR3 runs to 15 residues. In germline, CDR1 is SGHRS, CDR2 YFSETQ.